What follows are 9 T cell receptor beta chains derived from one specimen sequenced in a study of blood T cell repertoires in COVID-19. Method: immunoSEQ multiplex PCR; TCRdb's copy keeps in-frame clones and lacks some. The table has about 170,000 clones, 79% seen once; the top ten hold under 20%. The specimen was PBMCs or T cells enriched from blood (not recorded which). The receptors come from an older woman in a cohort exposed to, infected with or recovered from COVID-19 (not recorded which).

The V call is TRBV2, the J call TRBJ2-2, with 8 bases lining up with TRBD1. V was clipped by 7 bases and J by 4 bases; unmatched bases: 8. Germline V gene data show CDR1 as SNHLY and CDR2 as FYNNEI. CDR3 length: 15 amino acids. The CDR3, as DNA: TGTGCCAGCATTTCACAGGGGGAGAGCACCGGGGAGCTGTTTTTT. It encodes CASISQGESTGELFF.

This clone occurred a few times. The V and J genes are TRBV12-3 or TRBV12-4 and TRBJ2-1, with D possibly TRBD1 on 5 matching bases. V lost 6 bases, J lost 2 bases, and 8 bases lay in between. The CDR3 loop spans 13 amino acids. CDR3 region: CASRRGPYNEQFF. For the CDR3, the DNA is TGTGCCAGCAGAAGGGGTCCCTACAATGAGCAGTTCTTC.

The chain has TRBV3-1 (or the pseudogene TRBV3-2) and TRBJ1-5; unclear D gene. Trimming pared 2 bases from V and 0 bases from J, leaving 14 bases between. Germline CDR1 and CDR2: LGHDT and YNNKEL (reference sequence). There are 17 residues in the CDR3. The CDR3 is CASSQPRPYYSNQPQHF. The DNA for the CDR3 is TGTGCCAGCAGCCAACCTAGACCTTATTATAGCAATCAGCCCCAGCATTTT.

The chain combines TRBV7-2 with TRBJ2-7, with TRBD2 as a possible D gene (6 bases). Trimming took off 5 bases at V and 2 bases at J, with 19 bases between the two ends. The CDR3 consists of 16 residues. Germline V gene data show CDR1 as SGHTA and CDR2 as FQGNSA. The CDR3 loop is CASSHQAGQLPYEQYF. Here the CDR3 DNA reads TGTGCCAGCAGCCACCAAGCGGGCCAACTCCCCTACGAGCAGTACTTC.

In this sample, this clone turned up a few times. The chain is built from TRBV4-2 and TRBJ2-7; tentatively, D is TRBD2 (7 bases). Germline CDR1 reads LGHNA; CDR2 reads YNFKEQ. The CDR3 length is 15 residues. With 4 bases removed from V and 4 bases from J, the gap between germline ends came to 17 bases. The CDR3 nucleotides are TGTGCCAGCAGCCGCGGGGGCGGGAGTGAGTACGAGCAGTACTTC. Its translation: CASSRGGGSEYEQYF.

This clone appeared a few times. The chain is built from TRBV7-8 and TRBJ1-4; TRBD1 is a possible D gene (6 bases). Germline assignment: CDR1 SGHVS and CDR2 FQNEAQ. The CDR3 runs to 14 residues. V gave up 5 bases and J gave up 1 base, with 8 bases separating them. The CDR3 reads CASSGQRTNEKLFF. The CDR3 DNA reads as TGTGCCAGCAGCGGACAGCGAACTAATGAAAAACTGTTTTTT.

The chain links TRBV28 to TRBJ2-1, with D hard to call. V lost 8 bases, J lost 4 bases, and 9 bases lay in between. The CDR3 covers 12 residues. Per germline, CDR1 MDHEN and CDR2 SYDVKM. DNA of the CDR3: TGTGCCAGCGCTTGGGCATACAATGAGCAGTTCTTC. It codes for CASAWAYNEQFF.

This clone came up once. CDR3 protein: CASSPGLAGNNEQFF. CDR3 bases: TGTGCCAGCAGCCCCGGACTAGCGGGAAACAATGAGCAGTTCTTC. The rearrangement links TRBV9 to TRBJ2-1; TRBD2 matches at 12 bases. The CDR3 runs 15 residues. After removal of 4 bases from V and 5 bases from J, the junction contained 4 bases not matched to a gene. Germline V gene data show CDR1 as SGDLS and CDR2 as YYNGEE.

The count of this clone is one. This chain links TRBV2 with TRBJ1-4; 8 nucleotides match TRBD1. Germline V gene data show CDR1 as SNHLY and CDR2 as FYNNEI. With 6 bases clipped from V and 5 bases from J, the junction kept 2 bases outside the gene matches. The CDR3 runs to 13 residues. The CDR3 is CASSRTGNEKLFF. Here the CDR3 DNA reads TGTGCCAGCAGCAGGACAGGGAATGAAAAACTGTTTTTT.